The 22 T cell receptor beta chains below were found in one sample sequenced in a study of cytomegalovirus exposure and HLA in healthy donors. TCRdb keeps only in-frame clones here, not all; method: immunoSEQ multiplex PCR. The data hold some 140,000 clones, with just under 85% observed a single time. The sequencing sample was made of PBMCs. The receptors come from a woman aged 25 to 39 in good health and CMV-seronegative.

Concerning this clone itself: A junction boundary mismatches the germline segment, possibly from a read error. The gene calls are TRBV6-4 and TRBJ1-3, with 9 bases identical to TRBD1. CDR1 is MRHNA, CDR2 SNTAGT, per germline. The CDR3 loop spans 9 amino acids. The CDR3 nucleotides read TGTGCCAACAATGGACAGGGGATTTTT. Amino acids: CANNGQGIF.

This rearrangement joins TRBV20-1 to TRBJ2-1; D not resolved. Germline V gives CDR1 DFQATT, CDR2 SNEGSKA (reference sequence). This CDR3 has 11 amino acids. V shed 3 bases and J shed 8 bases, with 8 bases lying between them. The CDR3 region is CSASILDEQFF. The CDR3, as DNA: TGCAGTGCTAGTATATTAGATGAGCAGTTCTTC.

This sequence joins TRBV27 and TRBJ2-1; the D gene is possibly TRBD1 (6 bases). Trimming removed 5 bases from V and 2 bases from J, with 13 bases in between. The CDR3 consists of 15 residues. Germline lookup yields CDR1 MNHEY and CDR2 SMNVEV (reference sequence). CDR3: CASSMTGDTYNEQFF. CDR3 DNA: TGTGCCAGCAGTATGACAGGAGATACCTACAATGAGCAGTTCTTC.

The rearrangement joins TRBV5-4 to TRBJ1-6; 8 bases are shared with TRBD1. J gave up 4 bases and V 4 bases, and 4 bases lay outside the gene matches. From germline, CDR1 is SGHNT and CDR2 YYREEE (reference sequence). CDR3 size: 15 residues. The CDR3 reads CASSRTGGYNSPLHF. CDR3 bases: TGTGCCAGCAGCCGAACAGGGGGTTATAATTCACCCCTCCACTTT. The variable domain in full, with the rest retrieved from reference TRBV5-4 and TRBJ1-6, is ETGVTQSPTHLIKTRGQQVTLRCSSQSGHNTVSWYQQALGQGPQFIFQYYREEENGRGNFPPRFSGLQFPNYSSELNVNALELDDSALYLCASSRTGGYNSPLHFGNGTRLTVT.

The genes are TRBV5-4 and TRBJ2-5; D might be TRBD2 (7 bases). CDR1 and CDR2 (germline): SGHNT, YYREEE (reference sequence). Trimming shortened V by 4 bases and J by 5 bases, and 18 bases separated the two germline ends. The CDR3 covers 15 residues. The CDR3 nucleotides are TGTGCCAGCAGCCAAGGGGGGGGCAGTAGGGAGACCCAGTACTTC. It yields the protein CASSQGGGSRETQYF.

The chain uses TRBV6-5 and TRBJ1-5, with D possibly TRBD1 on 6 matching bases. Per germline, CDR1 MNHEY and CDR2 SVGAGI. The V end lost 0 bases, the J end lost 5 bases, and 11 bases lay between the germline ends. This CDR3 contains 15 residues. The DNA for the CDR3 is TGTGCCAGCAGTTACTCGTGGTCAGGGGATCAGCCCCAGCATTTT. Its protein product is CASSYSWSGDQPQHF.

The chain uses TRBV29-1 and TRBJ1-1, with 7 bases aligning to TRBD1. V dropped 5 bases and J dropped 1; count of bases not matched to a gene: 7. The CDR3 contains 14 residues. Germline CDR1 reads SQVTM; CDR2 reads ANQGSEA. CDR3 in amino acids: CSVRRDSKNTEAFF. The CDR3 DNA follows: TGCAGCGTTCGCCGGGACAGCAAGAACACTGAAGCTTTCTTT.

This rearrangement joins TRBV5-1 to TRBJ2-3, with 11 bases identical to TRBD2. V shed 7 bases and J 0 bases; nucleotides not matched to a gene: 4. The CDR3 is 15 amino acids. Germline V gives CDR1 SGHRS, CDR2 YFSETQ. This CDR3 is CASCSGGASTDTQYF. CDR3 coding DNA: TGCGCCAGCTGTAGCGGGGGGGCTAGCACAGATACGCAGTATTTT.

This chain connects TRBV4-3 to TRBJ2-6, with D possibly matching TRBD2 (8 bases). V lost 2 bases and J 0 bases, leaving 26 bases between the germline ends. The CDR3 runs 22 residues. Germline CDR1 and CDR2: LGHNA and YSLEER. CDR3 nucleotide sequence: TGCGCCAGCAGCCAAAACCGGTTCGGGGGGGGGACAGTCCGCTCTGGGGCCAACGTCCTGACTTTC. Protein sequence: CASSQNRFGGGTVRSGANVLTF.

V is TRBV28 and J is TRBJ2-5; tentative D call: TRBD2 (7 bases). Trimming removed 8 bases from V and 4 bases from J, with 17 bases in between. Germline V gene lookup returns CDR1 MDHEN and CDR2 SYDVKM. The CDR3 is made up of 14 amino acids. The CDR3 spells CASAQGGGRETQYF. In DNA, the CDR3 is TGTGCCAGCGCCCAAGGGGGGGGGCGAGAGACCCAGTACTTC.

This chain uses TRBV28 with TRBJ1-2, with no clear D. The germline CDR1 and CDR2 sequences are MDHEN and SYDVKM. This CDR3 is 14 amino acids long. Trimming stripped 6 bases from V and 4 bases from J, with 15 bases between. CDR3 protein: CASSPPTQPYGYTF. In DNA, the CDR3 is TGTGCCAGCAGCCCCCCGACACAACCCTATGGCTACACCTTC.

This chain connects TRBV5-1 to TRBJ2-3; no reliable D call. Trimming shortened V by 3 bases and J by 5 bases, and 7 bases separated the two germline ends. The CDR3 totals 12 residues. Per germline, CDR1 SGHRS and CDR2 YFSETQ. In DNA form, the CDR3 reads TGCGCCAGCAGCTCGACACTAGATACGCAGTATTTT. Its protein is CASSSTLDTQYF.

This clone was seen a few times. V gene TRBV2 combines with J gene TRBJ1-6, with TRBD1 identical over 8 bases. CDR1 and CDR2 (germline): SNHLY, FYNNEI. V trimming: 3 bases; J trimming: 10 bases; junction bases outside the gene matches: 23. This CDR3 is 20 amino acids long. This chain's CDR3 is CASSDPTRGTGTTGGSPLHF. DNA for the CDR3: TGTGCCAGCAGTGACCCGACCCGGGGGACAGGCACGACCGGGGGCTCACCCCTCCACTTT.

The chain couples TRBV5-1 to TRBJ2-7, with 10 bases identical to TRBD1. Germline-derived CDR1 and CDR2 are SGHRS and YFSETQ. The CDR3 totals 15 residues. Unmatched junction bases numbered 9, after V lost 4 bases and J lost 5 bases. The CDR3 here is CASSEARTGGNEQYF. The CDR3 DNA sequence: TGCGCCAGCAGCGAAGCTAGGACAGGGGGAAACGAGCAGTACTTC.

This clone was seen more than once but under ten times. The chain carries TRBV9 and TRBJ2-7, with D unresolved. Trimming removed 7 bases at V and 0 bases at J, with 17 bases between. Germline assignment: CDR1 SGDLS and CDR2 YYNGEE. This CDR3 has 15 amino acids. CDR3 DNA: TGTGCCAGCTCGCTAGGAAATATAGCCTCCTACGAGCAGTACTTC. As protein: CASSLGNIASYEQYF.

The rearrangement links TRBV7-9 to TRBJ1-2; no clear D. V lost 3 bases and J 13 bases, leaving 30 bases between the germline ends. The CDR3 loop spans 17 amino acids. CDR1 and CDR2 (germline): SEHNR, FQNEAQ (reference sequence). In DNA form, the CDR3 reads TGTGCCAGCAGCTTCCGAAAAGAACCCCGAGACGAAACTACTCCCACCTTC. Translating it yields CASSFRKEPRDETTPTF.

V is TRBV30 and J is TRBJ2-7; 8 bases map to TRBD1. The junction had 12 bases not matched to a gene; V was cut back by 1 base and J by 4 bases. CDR3 length: 16 residues. Germline CDR1 GTSNPN, CDR2 SVGIG (reference sequence). CDR3: CAWSGWDRKVKYEQYF. Here the CDR3 DNA reads TGTGCCTGGAGTGGCTGGGACAGGAAAGTTAAATACGAGCAGTACTTC.

This CDR3 reads CASSFLAGGVGEQYF. CDR3 DNA sequence: TGCGCCAGCAGCTTCCTAGCGGGGGGTGTCGGCGAGCAGTACTTC. This chain joins TRBV5-1 and TRBJ2-7; 11 positions match TRBD2. The junction had 7 bases not matched to a gene; V was cut back by 2 bases and J by 6 bases. The germline CDR1 and CDR2 sequences are SGHRS and YFSETQ. The CDR3 contains 15 residues.

J is TRBJ1-5 and V is TRBV28, with D possibly being TRBD1 (6 bases). The CDR3 length is 17 residues. Germline V gene sequence: CDR1 MDHEN, CDR2 SYDVKM. Trimming pared 6 bases from V and 2 bases from J, leaving 20 bases between. As DNA, the CDR3 is TGTGCCAGCAGACCCATACAGGGAAGTGTGGGCAATCAGCCCCAGCATTTT. It codes for CASRPIQGSVGNQPQHF.

This chain joins TRBV5-4 and TRBJ1-2, with 9 bases that match TRBD1. V shed 4 bases, J shed 4 bases, and the junction held 2 bases outside the gene matches. Per the germline V gene, CDR1 is SGHNT and CDR2 is YYREEE (reference sequence). The CDR3 totals 13 residues. CDR3 bases: TGTGCCAGCAGCCAGGGACAGGGCTATGGCTACACCTTC. Protein product: CASSQGQGYGYTF.

V and J are TRBV6-1 and TRBJ2-2, with D possibly TRBD2 on 5 matching bases. Germline CDR1 is MNHNS and CDR2 is SASEGT. CDR3 length: 13 residues. V gave up 7 bases and J gave up 6 bases, with 12 bases separating them. The CDR3 spells CASMGTSSGELFF. DNA of the CDR3: TGTGCCAGCATGGGAACTAGTTCCGGGGAGCTGTTTTTT.

The chain recombines TRBV4-3 with TRBJ1-1; 8 bases map to TRBD1. The CDR3 loop spans 16 amino acids. Germline V gives CDR1 LGHNA, CDR2 YSLEER. With V trimmed by 4 bases and J by 5 bases, 12 bases remained unmatched. CDR3 bases: TGCGCCAGCAGCCCCGTGATGCAGGGGGCCGGGACTGAAGCTTTCTTT. Translated: CASSPVMQGAGTEAFF.